Listed below are T cell receptor beta chains from one sample, sequenced in a study of OX40 agonist ivuxolimab in advanced cancers. The method was immunoSEQ multiplex PCR; TCRdb's version includes in-frame clones alone and lacks a portion of them. The sample consists of tens of thousands of clones, approximately 92% of them appearing once. Material: CD4+ or CD8+ T cells sorted from blood, obtained in a trial of the OX40 agonist ivuxolimab. The receptors come from an adult with an advanced solid tumor such as melanoma, head and neck, liver or kidney cancer. Both conserved end residues are part of each CDR3. Each record gives: J gene, V gene, D gene, CDR3 DNA, CDR3 protein. D genes are given only for firm matches.

j_call: TRBJ1-5; v_call: TRBV6-6; d_call: TRBD1; cdr3_nt: TGTGCCAGCAGCCCTGAGACAGGGAAGGATCAGCCCCAGCATTTT; cdr3_aa: CASSPETGKDQPQHF
j_call: TRBJ2-1; v_call: TRBV28; d_call: TRBD2; cdr3_nt: TGTGCCAGCAGTTTGGTGGGACTAGCGGGAGGGCCGTGGAATGAGCAGTTCTTC; cdr3_aa: CASSLVGLAGGPWNEQFF
j_call: TRBJ2-1; v_call: TRBV7-2; d_call: .; cdr3_nt: TGTGCCAGCAGCTTAGTATGGGGAAACAATGAGCAGTTCTTC; cdr3_aa: CASSLVWGNNEQFF
j_call: TRBJ2-2; v_call: TRBV10-3; d_call: TRBD2; cdr3_nt: TGTGCCATCAGTGCGGGCCTAGGGGAGGGTCGGTCCGGGGAGCTGTTTTTT; cdr3_aa: CAISAGLGEGRSGELFF
j_call: TRBJ2-2; v_call: TRBV6-5; d_call: TRBD1; cdr3_nt: TGTGCCAGCAGGGGACAGATGAACACCGGGGAGCTGTTTTTT; cdr3_aa: CASRGQMNTGELFF
j_call: TRBJ1-2; v_call: TRBV4-2; d_call: TRBD1; cdr3_nt: TGTGCCAGCAGCCAAGATCTTTGGGGACAGGGGGCGGGTGGCTACACCTTC; cdr3_aa: CASSQDLWGQGAGGYTF
j_call: TRBJ1-3; v_call: TRBV19; d_call: .; cdr3_nt: TGTGCCAGTAGTATCCAGTACTTCTCTGGAAACACCATATATTTT; cdr3_aa: CASSIQYFSGNTIYF
j_call: TRBJ2-5; v_call: TRBV18; d_call: TRBD2; cdr3_nt: TGTGCCAGCTCACCTGGACTAGCTGAGACCCAGTACTTC; cdr3_aa: CASSPGLAETQYF
j_call: TRBJ1-2; v_call: TRBV4-3; d_call: TRBD1; cdr3_nt: TGCGCCAGCAGCCTACATCCGGGAGGGGACAGGGATGGCTACACCTTC; cdr3_aa: CASSLHPGGDRDGYTF
j_call: TRBJ2-7; v_call: TRBV4-1; d_call: TRBD2; cdr3_nt: TGCGCCAGCAGCCAAGATCGACTAGCGGGGGGATTCGAGCAGTACTTC; cdr3_aa: CASSQDRLAGGFEQYF
j_call: TRBJ1-4; v_call: TRBV4-2; d_call: .; cdr3_nt: TGTGCCAGCAGCTTGGCTAGGAGTAATGAAAAACTGTTTTTT; cdr3_aa: CASSLARSNEKLFF
j_call: TRBJ1-1; v_call: TRBV27; d_call: TRBD1; cdr3_nt: TGTGCCAGCAGTTCTGGACAGGGGGATCATGAAGCTTTCTTT; cdr3_aa: CASSSGQGDHEAFF
j_call: TRBJ1-3; v_call: TRBV5-4; d_call: TRBD1; cdr3_nt: TGTGCCAGCAGCTTGGGTACAGGGGGCTTTTATGGAAACACCATATATTTT; cdr3_aa: CASSLGTGGFYGNTIYF